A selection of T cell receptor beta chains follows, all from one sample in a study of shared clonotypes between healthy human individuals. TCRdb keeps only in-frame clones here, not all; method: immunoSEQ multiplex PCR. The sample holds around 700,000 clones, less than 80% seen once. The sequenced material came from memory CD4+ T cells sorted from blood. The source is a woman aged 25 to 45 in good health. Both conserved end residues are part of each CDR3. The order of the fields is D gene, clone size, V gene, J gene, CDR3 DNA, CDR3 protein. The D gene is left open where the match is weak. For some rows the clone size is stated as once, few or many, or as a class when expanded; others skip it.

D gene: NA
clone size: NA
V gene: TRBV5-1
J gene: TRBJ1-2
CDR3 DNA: TGCGCCAGCAGCTCTCCGGGACGGGAAAACTATGGCTACACCTTC
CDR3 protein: CASSSPGRENYGYTF

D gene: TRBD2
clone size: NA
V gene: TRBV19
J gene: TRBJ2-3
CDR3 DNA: TGTGCCAGTAACATGCGGGAGACAGATACGCAGTATTTT
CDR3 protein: CASNMRETDTQYF

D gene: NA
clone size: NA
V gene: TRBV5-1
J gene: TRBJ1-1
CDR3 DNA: TGCGCCAGCAGCGTGAAGGGGACCTCCACTGAAGCTTTCTTT
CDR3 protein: CASSVKGTSTEAFF

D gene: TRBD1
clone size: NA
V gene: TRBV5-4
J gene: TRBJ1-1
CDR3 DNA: TGTGCCAGCAGCCGTATTGACAGGGCGAACACTGAAGCTTTCTTT
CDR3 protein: CASSRIDRANTEAFF

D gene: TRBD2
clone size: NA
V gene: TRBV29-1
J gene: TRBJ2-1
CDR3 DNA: TGCAGCGTTGAAAGACTAGCGGTAAGCAATGAGCAGTTCTTC
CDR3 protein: CSVERLAVSNEQFF

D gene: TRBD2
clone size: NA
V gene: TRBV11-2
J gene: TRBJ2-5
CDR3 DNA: TGTGCCAGCAGCTTAGGCGCGGGGGTCCTTGGGGCCCAGTACTTC
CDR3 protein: CASSLGAGVLGAQYF

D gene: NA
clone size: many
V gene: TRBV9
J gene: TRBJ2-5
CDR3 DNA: TGTGCCAGCAGCGAGGACACGGCGGGGAGGACCCAGTACTTC
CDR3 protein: CASSEDTAGRTQYF

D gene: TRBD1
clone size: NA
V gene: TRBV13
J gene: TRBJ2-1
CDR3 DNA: TGTGCCAGCAGCTTCGGGGACAGGGCCAATGAGCAGTTCTTC
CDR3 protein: CASSFGDRANEQFF

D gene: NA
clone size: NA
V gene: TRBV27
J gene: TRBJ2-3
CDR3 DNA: TGTGCCAGCAGTTTCCGAATCGGGCGGGGTACAGATACGCAGTATTTT
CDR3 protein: CASSFRIGRGTDTQYF

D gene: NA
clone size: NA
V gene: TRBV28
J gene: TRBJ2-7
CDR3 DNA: TGTGCCAGCAGTTTGGTAGGTTCCCTTTACGAGCAGTACTTC
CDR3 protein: CASSLVGSLYEQYF

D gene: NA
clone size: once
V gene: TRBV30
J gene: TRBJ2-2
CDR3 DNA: TGTGCCTGGACCCGAGGGGCAGAGAACACCGGGGAGCTGTTTTTT
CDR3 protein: CAWTRGAENTGELFF

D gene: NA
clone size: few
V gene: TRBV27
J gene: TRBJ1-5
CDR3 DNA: TGTGCCAGCAGTTTAAGACTGACGAATCAGCCCCAGCATTTT
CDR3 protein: CASSLRLTNQPQHF

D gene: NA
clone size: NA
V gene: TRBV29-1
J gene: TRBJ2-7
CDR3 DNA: TGCAGCGTTGAAGAAGGTAGCTGGGGTATGGTCTACGAGCAGTACTTC
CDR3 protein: CSVEEGSWGMVYEQYF

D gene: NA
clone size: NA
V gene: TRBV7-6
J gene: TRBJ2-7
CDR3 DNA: TGTGCCAGCAGCCTGGGACCGTCCTACGAGCAGTACTTC
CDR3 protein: CASSLGPSYEQYF

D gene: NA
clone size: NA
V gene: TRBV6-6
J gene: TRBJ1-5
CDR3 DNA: TGTGCCAGCAGTTACTACGGGGGCGGTTCAAATCAGCCCCAGCATTTT
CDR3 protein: CASSYYGGGSNQPQHF

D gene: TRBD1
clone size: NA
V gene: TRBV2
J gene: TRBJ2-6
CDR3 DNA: TGTGCCAGCAGAGGGACAGGCCTCTCCTTCGGGGCCAACGTCCTGACTTTC
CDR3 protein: CASRGTGLSFGANVLTF

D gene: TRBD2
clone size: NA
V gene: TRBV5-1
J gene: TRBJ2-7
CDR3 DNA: TGCGCCAGCAGCTTGGCGGGAGGTACAACTTACGAGCAGTACTTC
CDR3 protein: CASSLAGGTTYEQYF

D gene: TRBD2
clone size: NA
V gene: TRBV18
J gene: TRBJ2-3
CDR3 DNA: TGTGCCAGCTCATTATCTAGCGGGGCTAGCACAGATACGCAGTATTTT
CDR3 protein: CASSLSSGASTDTQYF

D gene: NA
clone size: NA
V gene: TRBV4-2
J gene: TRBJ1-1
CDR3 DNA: TGTGCCAGCAGCCAAGAAGTCTGGGGCGTGGGGACTGAAGCTTTCTTT
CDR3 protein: CASSQEVWGVGTEAFF

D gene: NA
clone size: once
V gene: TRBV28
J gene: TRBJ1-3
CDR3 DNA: TGTGCCAGCAGTTTAGACCTTCGTTCTGGAAACACCATATATTTT
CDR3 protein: CASSLDLRSGNTIYF